These 27 T cell receptor beta chains share one sample of origin, sequenced in a study of blood T cells in healthy people across ages. For the second PCR, which ran for 7 to 11 cycles, a sample-barcoded 5' primer and a J-beta primer mix were used. TCRdb re-derived calls from the 5' RACE reads in MiXCR, one entry per CDR3 protein. In the table there are around 670,000 distinct CDR3 sequences, about 28% of which are singletons. Input material: blood. These receptor sequences come from a woman of 80 years or more in good health.

This clonotype was detected a few times. This chain links TRBV19 with TRBJ1-2; no firm D call. The CDR3 extends over 16 amino acids. Germline CDR1 and CDR2: LNHDA and SQIVND (reference sequence). V gave up 5 bases and J gave up 4 bases, with 20 bases separating them. The CDR3: CASSPWTIIDIYGYTF. As DNA, the CDR3 is TGTGCCAGTAGTCCGTGGACCATCATCGATATCTATGGCTACACCTTC.

This clonotype was picked up a small number of times. V and J are TRBV14 and TRBJ2-5; 9 bases agree with TRBD1. V trimming: 0 bases; J trimming: 5 bases; junction bases outside the gene matches: 10. The CDR3 is 17 residues long. The germline V gene has CDR1 SGHDN and CDR2 FVKESK. CDR3 residues: CASSQDMVGQGPETQYF. The CDR3 nucleotides are TGTGCCAGCAGCCAAGATATGGTGGGACAGGGCCCGGAGACCCAGTACTTC. The full variable domain, completed using reference TRBV14 and TRBJ2-5, is EAGVTQFPSHSVIEKGQTVTLRCDPISGHDNLYWYRRVMGKEIKFLLHFVKESKQDESGMPNNRFLAERTGGTYSTLKVQPAELEDSGVYFCASSQDMVGQGPETQYFGPGTRLLVL.

This clonotype was observed at least ten times. The chain employs TRBV29-1 and TRBJ2-1; the match to TRBD2 covers 11 bases. V trimming: 3 bases; J trimming: 1 base; junction bases outside the gene matches: 5. CDR3 length: 16 amino acids. Per the germline V gene, CDR1 is SQVTM and CDR2 is ANQGSEA. The CDR3 spells CSVDVAGGHSYNEQFF. The CDR3 bases are TGCAGCGTTGATGTAGCGGGGGGGCATTCCTACAATGAGCAGTTCTTC.

The chain employs TRBV9 and TRBJ2-7, with TRBD1 as a possible D gene (6 bases). This CDR3 region has 14 residues. The germline V and J ends were trimmed by 2 bases and 3 bases, with 12 bases remaining between them. The germline V gene has CDR1 SGDLS and CDR2 YYNGEE. The CDR3 DNA follows: TGTGCCAGCAGCGTGGCCGGGACAAACTACGAGCAGTACTTC. Translating gives CASSVAGTNYEQYF.

V gene TRBV7-9 combines with J gene TRBJ1-3; possible D gene TRBD1, 5 bases. This CDR3 is 16 amino acids long. Between the trimmed V and J ends, which lost 2 bases and 0 bases, there was a span of 11 bases. The V gene's germline CDR1 is SEHNR and CDR2 FQNEAQ (reference sequence). The CDR3 is CASSLQGLSSGNTIYF. The CDR3 DNA reads as TGTGCCAGCAGCTTACAGGGCTTGAGCTCTGGAAACACCATATATTTT.

This clonotype was detected ten times or more. The chain combines TRBV5-1 with TRBJ2-5; D perhaps matches TRBD2 (7 bases). The V gene's germline CDR1 is SGHRS and CDR2 YFSETQ. Trimming left V 4 bases short and J 2 bases short, with 18 bases between. The CDR3 sequence is 16 residues long. As DNA, the CDR3 is TGCGCCAGCAGCCTCCGGGGCGGGGGCCGACAAGAGACCCAGTACTTC. Translated: CASSLRGGGRQETQYF.

The sample holds many counts of this clonotype. The CDR3: CASSSVTAEPLHF. The CDR3 nucleotides read TGTGCCAGCAGCTCCGTAACAGCGGAACCCCTCCACTTT. V and J are TRBV5-6 and TRBJ1-6, with D unclear. The CDR3 is 13 amino acids. Deletions cut 3 bases from V and 12 bases from J, with 13 bases between. The germline V gene encodes CDR1 SGHDT and CDR2 YYEEEE.

Regarding this clonotype: The junction departs from germline at one end; a sequencing error may be responsible. V is TRBV4-3 and J is TRBJ2-2, with a weak D call TRBD1 (6 bases). The CDR3 length is 16 residues. Germline values: CDR1 LGHNA, CDR2 YSLEER. The CDR3 region is CASSQNDRIKTGERFF. The CDR3 coding sequence is TGCGCCAGCAGCCAAAATGACAGGATCAAGACCGGGGAGCGGTTTTTT.

For this clonotype: Being one base from a much bigger clone, this may be a read error. This CDR3 reads CAGSPEEGGNQPQHF. The CDR3 DNA reads TGTGCCGGCTCACCAGAAGAGGGGGGCAATCAGCCCCAGCATTTT. The V and J genes are TRBV18 and TRBJ1-5; maybe TRBD1 (6 bases). Germline V lookup: CDR1 KGHSH, CDR2 LQKENI. The CDR3 is made up of 15 amino acids.

This clonotype appeared a few times. The genes are TRBV6-1 and TRBJ1-6; weak D call: TRBD1 (6 bases). Germline V lookup: CDR1 MNHNS, CDR2 SASEGT. This CDR3 region has 15 residues. V shed 7 bases and J shed 1 base, with 11 bases lying between them. CDR3 in amino acids: CASNLRGSYNSPLHF. The CDR3 coding sequence is TGTGCCAGCAACCTCAGGGGTTCCTATAATTCACCCCTCCACTTT.

This clonotype has at least ten counts. The chain has TRBV7-2 and TRBJ2-7; D is possibly TRBD1 (5 bases). The V gene's germline CDR1 is SGHTA and CDR2 FQGNSA. The V end was cut by 4 bases, the J end by 6 bases, with 7 bases between. The CDR3 contains 11 residues. For the CDR3, the DNA is TGTGCCAGCAGCTCCGACAGCGAGCAGTACTTC. It translates to CASSSDSEQYF.

With respect to this clonotype: A read error is likely, as this CDR3 ends without the conserved phenylalanine or tryptophan. The DNA is left out, because the CDR3 cannot be placed on it with certainty; the CDR3 is given as TCRdb lists it. This rearrangement joins TRBV5-6 to TRBJ1-5; no DNA check was done on the table's D call, TRBD1. Inclusive of both ends, the CDR3 amounts to 16 amino acids. Germline-derived CDR1 and CDR2 are SGHDT and YYEEEE. The CDR3 reads CASSLGQGDNQPQHFG.

V usage is TRBV5-4 and J usage is TRBJ2-1, with 8 bases matching TRBD1. The trim removed 3 bases at V and 3 bases at J, leaving 5 bases unmatched. Germline values: CDR1 SGHNT, CDR2 YYREEE (reference sequence). The CDR3 runs 15 residues. The DNA of the CDR3 is TGTGCCAGCAGCTCCCGACAGGGGATCTACAATGAGCAGTTCTTC. This translates into CASSSRQGIYNEQFF.

Of note for this clonotype: Germline and junction disagree at one end, which may indicate a read error. The V call is TRBV7-9, the J call TRBJ1-2; tentative D call: TRBD1 (6 bases). Germline CDR1 is SEHNR and CDR2 is FQNEAQ (reference sequence). The CDR3 contains 12 residues. This chain's CDR3 is CASSLSGVGYAF. In DNA, the CDR3 is TGTGCCAGCAGCCTATCAGGGGTTGGCTACGCCTTC.

The chain couples TRBV11-2 to TRBJ2-1, with 8 bases aligning to TRBD2. The J segment lost 2 bases and the V segment lost 0 bases, leaving 12 bases of the junction unmatched. This CDR3 spans 19 amino acids. Germline V gene data show CDR1 as SGHAT and CDR2 as FQNNGV. The CDR3, as DNA: TGTGCCAGCAGCTTAGATGGGGGGGTAGCGGGGTACACCTACAATGAGCAGTTCTTC. It encodes CASSLDGGVAGYTYNEQFF.

The rearrangement joins TRBV20-1 to TRBJ2-1; 11 positions agree with TRBD1. CDR3 length equals 21 residues. Looked up from germline, CDR1 is DFQATT and CDR2 is SNEGSKA (reference sequence). With V trimmed by 6 bases and J by 0 bases, 22 bases remained unmatched. The CDR3 reads CSASVLTPGQGAGGSYNEQFF. Written as DNA, the CDR3 is TGCAGTGCGTCGGTATTAACACCAGGACAGGGGGCGGGGGGCTCCTACAATGAGCAGTTCTTC.

The CDR3 DNA sequence: TGTGCCAGCAGTGGGAAGAAGGGGGGGGGACAAGAGACCCAGTACTTC. Residues: CASSGKKGGGQETQYF. The J gene is TRBJ2-5, the V gene TRBV2; tentative D call: TRBD2 (7 bases). Germline values: CDR1 SNHLY, CDR2 FYNNEI. Trimming cost V 4 bases and J 2 bases, with 17 bases left between them. This CDR3 is built from 16 residues.

J is TRBJ1-5 and V is TRBV5-6, with D maybe TRBD1 (6 bases). This CDR3 is built from 15 residues. Germline CDR1 is SGHDT and CDR2 is YYEEEE. The V gene lost 0 bases and the J gene lost 4 bases, with 11 bases spanning the gap. The CDR3 bases are TGTGCCAGCAGCTTGGGCTGGACAGCGAATCAGCCCCAGCATTTT. Translation gives CASSLGWTANQPQHF.

This clonotype was counted many times. V is TRBV2 and J is TRBJ1-2, with D possibly matching TRBD1 (6 bases). V was clipped by 6 bases and J by 8 bases, with 10 bases between them. CDR1 is SNHLY and CDR2 is FYNNEI in the germline V gene. CDR3 length: 11 residues. CDR3 sequence (DNA): TGTGCCAGCAGCGTAGGGGGAGGCTACACCTTC. This translates into CASSVGGGYTF.

This clonotype was seen a few times. The chain is built from TRBV29-1 and TRBJ1-5; D might be TRBD1 (5 bases). This CDR3 region has 12 residues. CDR1 SQVTM and CDR2 ANQGSEA come from the germline V gene. V was cut by 4 bases and J by 2 bases, with 6 bases left in between. The CDR3 is CSVGDGNQPQHF. The CDR3 nucleotides read TGCAGCGTTGGGGACGGCAATCAGCCCCAGCATTTT.

The chain joins TRBV7-3 to TRBJ1-6, with D tentatively TRBD1 (5 bases). The CDR3 spans 15 residues. The V gene's germline CDR1 is SGHTA and CDR2 FQGTGA. Between the trimmed V and J ends, which lost 6 bases and 13 bases, there was a span of 22 bases. The CDR3 DNA reads as TGTGCCAGCAGTCCCGCCGGGGCCGCCCTGGAGCCCCTCCACTTT. It is translated as CASSPAGAALEPLHF.

This clonotype occurred a few times. A much bigger clone sits one base away, suggesting this may be a read error. The chain links TRBV3-1 to TRBJ2-5; 7 positions match TRBD1. The CDR3 consists of 15 residues. Per germline, CDR1 LGHDT and CDR2 YNNKEL (reference sequence). The CDR3 is CAGSHEGTEQETQYF. The CDR3 nucleotides are TGTGCCGGCAGCCATGAAGGGACAGAGCAAGAGACCCAGTACTTC.

The chain links TRBV30 to TRBJ1-4; D possibly corresponds to TRBD1 (6 bases). V gave up 2 bases and J gave up 10 bases, with 23 bases separating them. Germline-derived CDR1 and CDR2 are GTSNPN and SVGIG (reference sequence). The CDR3 loop spans 16 amino acids. This CDR3 is CAWSLKFTGAVGKLFF. The CDR3 DNA is TGTGCCTGGAGTTTAAAATTCACGGGGGCCGTCGGAAAACTGTTTTTT.

This clonotype was observed at least ten times. CDR3 sequence (DNA): TGTGCCAGCAGCCACCCGGACAGCTACAATGAGCAGTTCTTC. Translation gives CASSHPDSYNEQFF. The chain employs TRBV9 and TRBJ2-1; possible D gene TRBD1, 6 bases. Germline CDR1 reads SGDLS; CDR2 reads YYNGEE. V lost 4 bases and J lost 3, with 11 bases in between. The CDR3 covers 14 residues.

The rearrangement joins TRBV2 to TRBJ1-1; D call uncertain. The CDR3 is made up of 15 amino acids. Germline V CDR1 and CDR2: SNHLY, FYNNEI. Trimming took off 3 bases at V and 6 bases at J, with 17 bases between the two ends. This chain's CDR3 is CASSDLDWVISEAFF. The CDR3 DNA follows: TGTGCCAGCAGTGATTTGGACTGGGTTATCTCTGAAGCTTTCTTT.

The chain links TRBV13 to TRBJ2-2; D is perhaps TRBD2 (5 bases). The CDR3 contains 14 residues. V shed 8 bases and J shed 1 base, with 11 bases lying between them. Germline assignment: CDR1 PRHDT and CDR2 FYEKMQ (reference sequence). CDR3 protein: CASAYRGNTGELFF. DNA for the CDR3: TGTGCCAGCGCCTATCGGGGGAACACCGGGGAGCTGTTTTTT.

The chain carries TRBV10-3 and TRBJ1-2, with D tentatively TRBD1 (5 bases). Germline CDR1 is ENHRY and CDR2 is SYGVKD. The CDR3 length is 12 residues. Trimming left V 9 bases short and J 4 bases short, with 12 bases between. The CDR3 reads CAIGTPAYGYTF. The CDR3 region has the DNA TGTGCCATAGGGACTCCAGCCTATGGCTACACCTTC.